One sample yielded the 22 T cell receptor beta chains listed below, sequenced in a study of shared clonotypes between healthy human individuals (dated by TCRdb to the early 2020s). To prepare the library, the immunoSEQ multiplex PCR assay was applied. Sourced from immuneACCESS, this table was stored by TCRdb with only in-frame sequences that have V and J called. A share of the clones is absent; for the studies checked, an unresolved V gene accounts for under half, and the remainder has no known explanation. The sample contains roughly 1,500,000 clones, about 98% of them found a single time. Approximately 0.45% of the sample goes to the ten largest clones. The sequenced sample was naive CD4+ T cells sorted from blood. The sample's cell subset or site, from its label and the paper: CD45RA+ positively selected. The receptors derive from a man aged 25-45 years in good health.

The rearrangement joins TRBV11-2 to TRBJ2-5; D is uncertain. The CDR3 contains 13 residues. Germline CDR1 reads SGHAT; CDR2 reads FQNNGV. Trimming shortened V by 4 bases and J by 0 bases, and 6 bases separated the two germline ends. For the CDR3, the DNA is TGTGCCAGCAGCTCCGGTTACCAAGAGACCCAGTACTTC. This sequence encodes CASSSGYQETQYF.

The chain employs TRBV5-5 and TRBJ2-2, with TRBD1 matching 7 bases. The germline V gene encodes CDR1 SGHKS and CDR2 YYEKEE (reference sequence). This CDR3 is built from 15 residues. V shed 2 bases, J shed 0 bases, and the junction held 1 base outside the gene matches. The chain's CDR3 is CASSFGQANTGELFF. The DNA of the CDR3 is TGTGCCAGCAGCTTTGGACAGGCGAACACCGGGGAGCTGTTTTTT.

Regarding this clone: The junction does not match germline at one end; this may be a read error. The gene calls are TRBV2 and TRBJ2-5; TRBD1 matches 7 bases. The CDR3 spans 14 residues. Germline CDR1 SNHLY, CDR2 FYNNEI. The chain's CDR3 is CASSVRTGQEIQYF. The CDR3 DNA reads TGTGCCAGCAGTGTGAGGACAGGACAAGAGATCCAGTACTTC.

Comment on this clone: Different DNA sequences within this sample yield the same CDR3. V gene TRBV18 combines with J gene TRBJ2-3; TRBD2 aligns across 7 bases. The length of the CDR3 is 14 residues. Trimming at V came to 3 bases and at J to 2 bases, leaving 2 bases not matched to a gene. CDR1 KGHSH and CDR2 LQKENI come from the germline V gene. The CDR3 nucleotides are TGTGCCAGCTCACCTAGCGGGTCCACAGATACGCAGTATTTT. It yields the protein CASSPSGSTDTQYF.

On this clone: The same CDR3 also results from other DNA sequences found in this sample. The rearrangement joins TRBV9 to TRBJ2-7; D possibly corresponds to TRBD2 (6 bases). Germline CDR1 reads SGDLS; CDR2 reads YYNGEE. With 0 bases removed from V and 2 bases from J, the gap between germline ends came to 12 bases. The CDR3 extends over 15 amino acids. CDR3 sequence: CASSVGSSGTYEQYF. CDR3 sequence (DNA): TGTGCCAGCAGCGTAGGAAGTAGCGGAACCTACGAGCAGTACTTC.

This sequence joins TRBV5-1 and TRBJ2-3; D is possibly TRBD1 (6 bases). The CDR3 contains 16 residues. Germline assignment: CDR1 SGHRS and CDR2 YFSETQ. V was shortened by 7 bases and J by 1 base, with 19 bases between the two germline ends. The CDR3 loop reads CASGPGTSLGTDTQYF. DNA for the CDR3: TGCGCCAGCGGTCCCGGGACATCCTTGGGCACAGATACGCAGTATTTT.

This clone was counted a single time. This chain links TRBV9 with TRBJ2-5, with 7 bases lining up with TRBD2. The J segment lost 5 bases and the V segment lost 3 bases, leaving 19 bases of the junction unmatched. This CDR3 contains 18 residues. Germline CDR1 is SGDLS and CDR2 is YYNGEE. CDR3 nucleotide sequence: TGTGCCAGCAGCGGGGGACTACCCGGGAGAGGAGCGTCGGAGACCCAGTACTTC. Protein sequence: CASSGGLPGRGASETQYF.

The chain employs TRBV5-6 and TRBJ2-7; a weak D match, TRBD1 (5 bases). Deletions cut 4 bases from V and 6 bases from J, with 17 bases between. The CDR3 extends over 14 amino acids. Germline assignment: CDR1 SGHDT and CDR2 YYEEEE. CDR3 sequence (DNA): TGTGCCAGCAGCCCTGTTGTCCAGGGCCGCGAGCAGTACTTC. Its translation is CASSPVVQGREQYF.

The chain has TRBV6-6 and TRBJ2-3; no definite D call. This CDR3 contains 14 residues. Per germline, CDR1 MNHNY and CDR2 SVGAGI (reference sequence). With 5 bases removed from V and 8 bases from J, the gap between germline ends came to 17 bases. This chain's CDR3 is CASSPKWSRFTQYF. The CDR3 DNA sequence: TGTGCCAGCAGTCCCAAGTGGAGTCGTTTTACGCAGTATTTT.

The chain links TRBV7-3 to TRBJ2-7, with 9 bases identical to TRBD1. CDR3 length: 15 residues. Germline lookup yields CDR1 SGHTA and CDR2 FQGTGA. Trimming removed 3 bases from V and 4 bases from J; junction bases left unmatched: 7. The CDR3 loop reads CASSFDRGTRYEQYF. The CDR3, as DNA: TGTGCCAGCAGCTTTGACAGGGGGACACGGTACGAGCAGTACTTC.

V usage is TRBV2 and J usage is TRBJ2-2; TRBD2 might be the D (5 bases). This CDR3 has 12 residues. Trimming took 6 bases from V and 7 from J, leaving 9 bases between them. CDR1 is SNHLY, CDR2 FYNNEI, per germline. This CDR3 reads CASSERVGELFF. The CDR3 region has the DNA TGTGCCAGCAGCGAGAGGGTCGGGGAGCTGTTTTTT.

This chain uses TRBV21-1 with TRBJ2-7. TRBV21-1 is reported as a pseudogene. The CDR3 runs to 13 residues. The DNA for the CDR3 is TGTGCCAGCAGCCAAGAGGTTACCTACGAGCAGTACTTC. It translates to CASSQEVTYEQYF.

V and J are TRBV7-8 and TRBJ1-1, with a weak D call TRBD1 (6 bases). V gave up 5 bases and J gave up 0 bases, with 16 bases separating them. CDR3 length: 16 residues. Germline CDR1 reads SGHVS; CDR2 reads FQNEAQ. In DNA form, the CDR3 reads TGTGCCAGCAGCGTCATACAGGGATTCATGAACACTGAAGCTTTCTTT. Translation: CASSVIQGFMNTEAFF.

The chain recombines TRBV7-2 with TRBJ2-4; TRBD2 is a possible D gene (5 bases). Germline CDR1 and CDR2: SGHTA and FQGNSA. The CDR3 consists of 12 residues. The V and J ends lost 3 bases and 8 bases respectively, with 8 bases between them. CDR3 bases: TGTGCCAGCAGCTTCTCGGGATACATTCAGTACTTC. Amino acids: CASSFSGYIQYF.

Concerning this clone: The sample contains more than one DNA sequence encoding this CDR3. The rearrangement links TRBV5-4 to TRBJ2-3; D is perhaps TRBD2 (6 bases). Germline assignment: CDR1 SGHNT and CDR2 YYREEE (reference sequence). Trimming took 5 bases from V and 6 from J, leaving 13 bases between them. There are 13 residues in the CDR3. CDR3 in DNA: TGTGCCAGCAGTCGGGACTCCACTGATACGCAGTATTTT. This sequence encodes CASSRDSTDTQYF.

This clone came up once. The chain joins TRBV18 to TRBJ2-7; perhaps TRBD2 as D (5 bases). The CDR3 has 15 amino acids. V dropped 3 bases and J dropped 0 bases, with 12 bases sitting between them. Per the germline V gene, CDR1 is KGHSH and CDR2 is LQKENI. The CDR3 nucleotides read TGTGCCAGCTCACCGCTGAGGGAAAGCTCCTACGAGCAGTACTTC. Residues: CASSPLRESSYEQYF. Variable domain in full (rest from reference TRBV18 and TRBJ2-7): NAGVMQNPRHLVRRRGQEARLRCSPMKGHSHVYWYRQLPEEGLKFMVYLQKENIIDESGMPKERFSAEFPKEGPSILRIQQVVRGDSAAYFCASSPLRESSYEQYFGPGTRLTVT.

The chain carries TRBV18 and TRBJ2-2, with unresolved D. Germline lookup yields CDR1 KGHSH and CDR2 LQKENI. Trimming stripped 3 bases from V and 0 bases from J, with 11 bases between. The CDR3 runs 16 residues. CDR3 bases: TGTGCCAGCTCACCGCTTCCAACAGCGAACACCGGGGAGCTGTTTTTT. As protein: CASSPLPTANTGELFF.

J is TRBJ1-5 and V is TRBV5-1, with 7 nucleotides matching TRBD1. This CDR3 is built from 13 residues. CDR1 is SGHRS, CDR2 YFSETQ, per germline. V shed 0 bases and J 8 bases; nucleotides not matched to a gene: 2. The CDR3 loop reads CASSLDRGKPQHF. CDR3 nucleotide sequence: TGCGCCAGCAGCTTGGACAGGGGTAAGCCCCAGCATTTT.

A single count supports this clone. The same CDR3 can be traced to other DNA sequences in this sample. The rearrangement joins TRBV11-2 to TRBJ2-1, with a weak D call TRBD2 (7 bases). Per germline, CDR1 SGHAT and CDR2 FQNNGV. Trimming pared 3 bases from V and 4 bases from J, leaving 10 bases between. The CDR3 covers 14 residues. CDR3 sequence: CASSFRGGYNEQFF. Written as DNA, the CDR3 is TGTGCCAGCAGCTTCAGGGGAGGGTACAATGAGCAGTTCTTC.

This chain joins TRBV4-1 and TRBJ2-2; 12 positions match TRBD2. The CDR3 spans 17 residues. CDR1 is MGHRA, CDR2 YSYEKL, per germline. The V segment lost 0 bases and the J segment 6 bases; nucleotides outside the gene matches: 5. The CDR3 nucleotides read TGCGCCAGCAGCCAAGAAAGACTAGCGGGAGCCCCCGGGGAGCTGTTTTTT. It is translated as CASSQERLAGAPGELFF.

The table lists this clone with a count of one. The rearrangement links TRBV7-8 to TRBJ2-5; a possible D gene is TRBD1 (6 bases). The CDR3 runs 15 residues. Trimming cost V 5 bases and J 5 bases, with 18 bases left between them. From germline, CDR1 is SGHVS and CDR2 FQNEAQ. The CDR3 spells CASSVNRVRRETQYF. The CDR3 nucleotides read TGTGCCAGCAGCGTAAACAGGGTTCGTCGGGAGACCCAGTACTTC.

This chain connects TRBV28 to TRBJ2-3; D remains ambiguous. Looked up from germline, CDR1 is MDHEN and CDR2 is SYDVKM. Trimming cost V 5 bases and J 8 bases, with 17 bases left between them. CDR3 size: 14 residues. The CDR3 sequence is CASSPSTGRGTQYF. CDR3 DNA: TGTGCCAGCAGTCCAAGTACCGGACGAGGTACGCAGTATTTT.